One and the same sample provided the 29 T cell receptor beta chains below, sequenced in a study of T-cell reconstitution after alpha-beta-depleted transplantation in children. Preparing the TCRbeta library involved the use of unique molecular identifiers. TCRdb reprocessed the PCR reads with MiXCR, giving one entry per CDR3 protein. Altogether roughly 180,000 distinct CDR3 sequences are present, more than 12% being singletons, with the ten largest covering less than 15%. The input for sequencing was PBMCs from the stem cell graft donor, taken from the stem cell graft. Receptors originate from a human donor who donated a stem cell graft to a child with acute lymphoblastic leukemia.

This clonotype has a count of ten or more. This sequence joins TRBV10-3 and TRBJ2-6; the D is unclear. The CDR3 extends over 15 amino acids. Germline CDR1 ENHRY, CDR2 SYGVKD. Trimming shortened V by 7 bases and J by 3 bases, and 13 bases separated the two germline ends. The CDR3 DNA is TGTGCCATCACCAATGCCGCTAATGGGGCCAACGTCCTGACTTTC. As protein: CAITNAANGANVLTF.

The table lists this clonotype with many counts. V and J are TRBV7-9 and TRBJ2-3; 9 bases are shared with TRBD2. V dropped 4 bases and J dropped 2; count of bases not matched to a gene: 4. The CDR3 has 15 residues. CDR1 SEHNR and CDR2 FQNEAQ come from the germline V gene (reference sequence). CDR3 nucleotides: TGTGCCAGCAGCTACTTAGCGGGAGTCACAGATACGCAGTATTTT. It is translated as CASSYLAGVTDTQYF.

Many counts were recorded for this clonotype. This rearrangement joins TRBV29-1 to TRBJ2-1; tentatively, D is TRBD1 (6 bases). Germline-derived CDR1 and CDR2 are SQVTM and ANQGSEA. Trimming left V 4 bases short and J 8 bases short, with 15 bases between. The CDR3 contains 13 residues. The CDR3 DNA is TGCAGCGTTGGAACAGGGAAAGGCGATGAGCAGTTCTTC. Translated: CSVGTGKGDEQFF.

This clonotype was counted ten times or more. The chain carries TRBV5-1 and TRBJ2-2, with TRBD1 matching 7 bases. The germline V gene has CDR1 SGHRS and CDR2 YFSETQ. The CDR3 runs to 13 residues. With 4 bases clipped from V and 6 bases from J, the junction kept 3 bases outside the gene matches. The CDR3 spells CASSTGQSGELFF. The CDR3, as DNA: TGCGCCAGCAGCACGGGACAGTCCGGGGAGCTGTTTTTT.

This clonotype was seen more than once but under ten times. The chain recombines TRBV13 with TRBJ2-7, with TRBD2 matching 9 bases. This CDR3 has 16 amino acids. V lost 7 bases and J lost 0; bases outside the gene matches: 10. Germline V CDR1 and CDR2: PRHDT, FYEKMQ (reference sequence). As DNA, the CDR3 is TGTGCCAGCAATGGACCGACTAGCGGAAACTCCTACGAGCAGTACTTC. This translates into CASNGPTSGNSYEQYF.

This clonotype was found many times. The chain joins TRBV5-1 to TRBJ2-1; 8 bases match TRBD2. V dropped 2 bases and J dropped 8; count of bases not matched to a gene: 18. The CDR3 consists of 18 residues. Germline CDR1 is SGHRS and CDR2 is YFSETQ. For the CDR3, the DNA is TGCGCCAGCAGCTTTCGGGGAATAGCGGGAATCCTGGTTGATGAGCAGTTCTTC. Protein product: CASSFRGIAGILVDEQFF. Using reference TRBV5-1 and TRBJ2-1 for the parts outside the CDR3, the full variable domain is KAGVTQTPRYLIKTRGQQVTLSCSPISGHRSVSWYQQTPGQGLQFLFEYFSETQRNKGNFPGRFSGRQFSNSRSEMNVSTLELGDSALYLCASSFRGIAGILVDEQFFGPGTRLTVL.

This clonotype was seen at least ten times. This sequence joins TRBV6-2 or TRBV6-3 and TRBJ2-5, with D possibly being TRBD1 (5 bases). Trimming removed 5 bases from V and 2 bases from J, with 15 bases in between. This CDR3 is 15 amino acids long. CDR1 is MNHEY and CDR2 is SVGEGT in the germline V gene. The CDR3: CASSRVPGQQETQYF. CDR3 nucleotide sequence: TGTGCCAGCAGTCGCGTTCCCGGACAACAAGAGACCCAGTACTTC.

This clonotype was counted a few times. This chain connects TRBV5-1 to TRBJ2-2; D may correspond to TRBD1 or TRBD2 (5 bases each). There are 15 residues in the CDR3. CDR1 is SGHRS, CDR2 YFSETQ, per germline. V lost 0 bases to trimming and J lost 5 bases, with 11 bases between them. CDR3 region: CASSLGDLRTGELFF. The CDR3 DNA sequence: TGCGCCAGCAGCTTGGGGGACCTTCGGACCGGGGAGCTGTTTTTT.

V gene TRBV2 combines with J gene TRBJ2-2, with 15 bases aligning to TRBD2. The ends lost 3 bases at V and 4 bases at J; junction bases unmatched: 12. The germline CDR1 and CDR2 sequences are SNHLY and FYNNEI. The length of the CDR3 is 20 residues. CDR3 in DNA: TGTGCCAGCAGTGACGGGGGACTAGCGGGAGGCCCAACTCGCACCGGGGAGCTGTTTTTT. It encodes CASSDGGLAGGPTRTGELFF.

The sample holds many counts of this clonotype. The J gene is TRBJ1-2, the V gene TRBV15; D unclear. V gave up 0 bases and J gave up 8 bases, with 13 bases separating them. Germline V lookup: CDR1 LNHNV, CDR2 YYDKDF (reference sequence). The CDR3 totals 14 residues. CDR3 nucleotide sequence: TGTGCCACCAGCAGAGATCTGGGATACGGGGGCTACACCTTC. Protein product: CATSRDLGYGGYTF.

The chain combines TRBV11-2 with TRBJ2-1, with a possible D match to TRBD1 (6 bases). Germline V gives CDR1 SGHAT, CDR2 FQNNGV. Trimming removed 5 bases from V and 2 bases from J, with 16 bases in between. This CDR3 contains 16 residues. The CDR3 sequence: CASSAQGWWPYNEQFF. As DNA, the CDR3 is TGTGCCAGCAGCGCCCAGGGGTGGTGGCCCTACAATGAGCAGTTCTTC. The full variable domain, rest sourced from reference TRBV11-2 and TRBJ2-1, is EAGVAQSPRYKIIEKRQSVAFWCNPISGHATLYWYQQILGQGPKLLIQFQNNGVVDDSQLPKDRFSAERLKGVDSTLKIQPAKLEDSAVYLCASSAQGWWPYNEQFFGPGTRLTVL.

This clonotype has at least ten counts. In DNA form, the CDR3 reads TGTGCCAGCAGCCCTAGCGGGCTTAGCACAGATACGCAGTATTTT. It specifies CASSPSGLSTDTQYF. This chain joins TRBV6-5 and TRBJ2-3, with 8 positions matching TRBD2. With V trimmed by 6 bases and J by 0 bases, 5 bases remained unmatched. CDR3 length: 15 amino acids. Germline V gene data show CDR1 as MNHEY and CDR2 as SVGAGI.

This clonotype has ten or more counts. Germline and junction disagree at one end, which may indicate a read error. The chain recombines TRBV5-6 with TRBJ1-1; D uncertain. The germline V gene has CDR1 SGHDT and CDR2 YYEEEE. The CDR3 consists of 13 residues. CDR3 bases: TGTGCCAGCAGCTTGTTCGAGAACACAGAAGCTTTCTTT. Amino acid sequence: CASSLFENTEAFF.

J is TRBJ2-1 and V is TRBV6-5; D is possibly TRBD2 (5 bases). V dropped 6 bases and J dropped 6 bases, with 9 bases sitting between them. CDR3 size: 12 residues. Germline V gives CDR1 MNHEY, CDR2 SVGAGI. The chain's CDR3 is CASRGLANEQFF. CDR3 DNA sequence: TGTGCCAGCAGAGGCCTAGCCAATGAGCAGTTCTTC.

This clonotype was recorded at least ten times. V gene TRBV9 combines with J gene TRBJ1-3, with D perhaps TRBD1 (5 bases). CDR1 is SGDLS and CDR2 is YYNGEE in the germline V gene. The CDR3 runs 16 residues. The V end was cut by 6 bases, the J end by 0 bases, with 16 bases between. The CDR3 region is CASTVGVPNSGNTIYF. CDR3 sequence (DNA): TGTGCCAGCACCGTGGGGGTCCCCAACTCTGGAAACACCATATATTTT.

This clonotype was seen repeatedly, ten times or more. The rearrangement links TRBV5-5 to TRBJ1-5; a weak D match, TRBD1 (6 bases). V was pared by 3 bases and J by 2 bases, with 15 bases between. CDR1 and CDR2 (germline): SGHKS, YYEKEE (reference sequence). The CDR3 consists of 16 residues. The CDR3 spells CASSSAGGGRNQPQHF. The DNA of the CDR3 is TGTGCCAGCAGCTCCGCGGGGGGCGGCCGCAATCAGCCCCAGCATTTT.

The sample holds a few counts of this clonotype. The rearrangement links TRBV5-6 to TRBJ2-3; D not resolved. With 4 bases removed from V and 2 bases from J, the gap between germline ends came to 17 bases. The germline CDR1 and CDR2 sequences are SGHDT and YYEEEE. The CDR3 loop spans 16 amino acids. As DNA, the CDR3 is TGTGCCAGCAGCCCCCGAACCGGGTCCCACACAGATACGCAGTATTTT. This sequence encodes CASSPRTGSHTDTQYF.

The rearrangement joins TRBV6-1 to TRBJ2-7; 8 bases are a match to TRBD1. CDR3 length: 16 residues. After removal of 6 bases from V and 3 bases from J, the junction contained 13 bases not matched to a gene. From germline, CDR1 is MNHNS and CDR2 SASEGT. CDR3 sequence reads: CASRQGVIQGLYEQYF. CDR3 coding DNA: TGTGCCAGCAGACAGGGGGTGATACAGGGACTCTACGAGCAGTACTTC.

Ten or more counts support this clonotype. The CDR3 loop reads CSVDSRGSNYGYTF. The CDR3 nucleotides read TGCAGCGTTGATTCCAGGGGCTCTAACTATGGCTACACCTTC. This rearrangement joins TRBV29-1 to TRBJ1-2; D might be TRBD1 (6 bases). Per the germline V gene, CDR1 is SQVTM and CDR2 is ANQGSEA. The CDR3 is made up of 14 amino acids. Between the trimmed V and J ends, which lost 3 bases and 0 bases, there was a span of 11 bases.

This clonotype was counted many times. The CDR3 nucleotides are TGTGCCAGCAGCCCACGGGACCCCCGGGATACGCAGTATTTT. Translating gives CASSPRDPRDTQYF. The chain recombines TRBV7-2 with TRBJ2-3; either TRBD1 or TRBD2 may supply D (5 bases each). V shed 5 bases and J shed 6 bases, with 15 bases lying between them. The CDR3 totals 14 residues. Looked up from germline, CDR1 is SGHTA and CDR2 is FQGNSA.

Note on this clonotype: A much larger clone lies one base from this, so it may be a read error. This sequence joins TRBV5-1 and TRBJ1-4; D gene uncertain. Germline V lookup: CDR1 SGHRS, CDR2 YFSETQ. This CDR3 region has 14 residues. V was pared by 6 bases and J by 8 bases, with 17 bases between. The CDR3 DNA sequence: TGCGCCAGCAATGGCCAAGGGAGTAAGGAAAAACTGTTTTTT. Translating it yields CASNGQGSKEKLFF. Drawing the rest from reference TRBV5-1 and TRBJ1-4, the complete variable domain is KAGVTQTPRYLIKTRGQQVTLSCSPISGHRSVSWYQQTPGQGLQFLFEYFSETQRNKGNFPGRFSGRQFSNSRSEMNVSTLELGDSALYLCASNGQGSKEKLFFGSGTQLSVL.

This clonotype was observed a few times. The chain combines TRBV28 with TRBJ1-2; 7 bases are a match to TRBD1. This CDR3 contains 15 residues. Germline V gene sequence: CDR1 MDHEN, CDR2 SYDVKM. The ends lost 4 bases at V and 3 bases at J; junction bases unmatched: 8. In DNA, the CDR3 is TGTGCCAGCAGTTCCCCCGGGACAGCACACTATGGCTACACCTTC. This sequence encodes CASSSPGTAHYGYTF.

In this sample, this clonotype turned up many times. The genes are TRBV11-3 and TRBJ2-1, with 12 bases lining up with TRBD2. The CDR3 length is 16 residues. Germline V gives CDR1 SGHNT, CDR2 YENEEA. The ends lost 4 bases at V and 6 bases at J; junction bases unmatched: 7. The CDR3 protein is CASSWSLAGGRNEQFF. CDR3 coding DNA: TGTGCCAGCAGCTGGTCCCTAGCGGGAGGGCGCAATGAGCAGTTCTTC.

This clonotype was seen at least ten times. The DNA of the CDR3 is TGTGCCAGCACCAAAAAACGGGGAGAGACCCAGTACTTC. Translating gives CASTKKRGETQYF. V is TRBV7-6 and J is TRBJ2-5, with a tentative D call TRBD2 (5 bases). CDR1 SGHVS and CDR2 FNYEAQ come from the germline V gene. V dropped 7 bases and J dropped 4 bases, with 13 bases sitting between them. This CDR3 has 13 residues.

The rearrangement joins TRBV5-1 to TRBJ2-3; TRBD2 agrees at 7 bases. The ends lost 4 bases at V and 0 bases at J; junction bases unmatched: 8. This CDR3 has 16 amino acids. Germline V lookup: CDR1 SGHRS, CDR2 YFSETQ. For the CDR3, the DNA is TGCGCCAGCAGCGAGGGCCCAGCGGGAAGCACAGATACGCAGTATTTT. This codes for CASSEGPAGSTDTQYF.

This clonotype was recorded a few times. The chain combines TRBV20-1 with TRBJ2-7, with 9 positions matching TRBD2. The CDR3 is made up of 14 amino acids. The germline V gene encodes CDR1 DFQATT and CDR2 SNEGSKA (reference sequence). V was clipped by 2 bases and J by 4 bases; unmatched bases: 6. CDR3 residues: CSARQGSGRYEQYF. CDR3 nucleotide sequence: TGCAGTGCTAGACAGGGTAGCGGGAGATACGAGCAGTACTTC.

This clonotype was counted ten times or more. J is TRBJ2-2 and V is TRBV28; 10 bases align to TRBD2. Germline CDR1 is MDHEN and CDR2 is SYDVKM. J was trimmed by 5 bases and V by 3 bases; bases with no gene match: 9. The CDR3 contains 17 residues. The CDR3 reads CASSFPWASGRTGELFF. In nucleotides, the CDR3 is TGTGCCAGCAGTTTCCCCTGGGCTAGCGGGAGAACCGGGGAGCTGTTTTTT.

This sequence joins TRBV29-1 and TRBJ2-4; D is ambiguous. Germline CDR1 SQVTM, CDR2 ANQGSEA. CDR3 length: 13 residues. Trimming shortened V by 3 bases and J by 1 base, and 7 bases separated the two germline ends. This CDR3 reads CSVDDGAKNIQYF. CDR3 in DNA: TGCAGCGTTGATGACGGGGCCAAAAACATTCAGTACTTC.

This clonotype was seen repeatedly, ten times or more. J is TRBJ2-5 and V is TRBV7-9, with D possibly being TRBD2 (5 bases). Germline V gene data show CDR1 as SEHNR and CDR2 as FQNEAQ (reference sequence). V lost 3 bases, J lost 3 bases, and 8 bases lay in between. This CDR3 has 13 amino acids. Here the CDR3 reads CASSFGLKETQYF. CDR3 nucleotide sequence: TGTGCCAGCAGCTTCGGACTTAAAGAGACCCAGTACTTC.